The clone carrying this T cell receptor (beta chain) has ten or more counts. Its antigen is not identified. This specimen belongs to a study of CD8 T cells in ankylosing spondylitis. Study-level findings and limits: There were earlier reports of some motif variants in reactive arthritis synovial fluid and blood. The study identified a TCR beta motif of several highly homologous variants that appeared characteristic of ankylosing spondylitis blood.

V was shortened by 4 bases and J by 5 bases, with 11 bases between the two germline ends. The V gene's germline CDR1 is SQVTM and CDR2 ANQGSEA. The length of the CDR3 is 12 residues. Quantitative 5'-RACE was performed with molecular barcodes, and it yielded the TCR beta libraries. MiXCR was run by TCRdb on the 5' RACE reads, yielding one entry per CDR3 protein. The profile shows about 840,000 distinct CDR3 sequences, 12% of them singletons. The sequenced sample consisted of blood, either unsorted or a sorted T cell fraction (not recorded which). This clonotype originated in a male donor with ankylosing spondylitis. V is TRBV29-1 and J is TRBJ2-5; D may correspond to TRBD1 or TRBD2 (5 bases each). CDR3 region: CSVGGLRETQYF. DNA for the CDR3: TGCAGCGTTGGGGGGTTACGGGAGACCCAGTACTTC.